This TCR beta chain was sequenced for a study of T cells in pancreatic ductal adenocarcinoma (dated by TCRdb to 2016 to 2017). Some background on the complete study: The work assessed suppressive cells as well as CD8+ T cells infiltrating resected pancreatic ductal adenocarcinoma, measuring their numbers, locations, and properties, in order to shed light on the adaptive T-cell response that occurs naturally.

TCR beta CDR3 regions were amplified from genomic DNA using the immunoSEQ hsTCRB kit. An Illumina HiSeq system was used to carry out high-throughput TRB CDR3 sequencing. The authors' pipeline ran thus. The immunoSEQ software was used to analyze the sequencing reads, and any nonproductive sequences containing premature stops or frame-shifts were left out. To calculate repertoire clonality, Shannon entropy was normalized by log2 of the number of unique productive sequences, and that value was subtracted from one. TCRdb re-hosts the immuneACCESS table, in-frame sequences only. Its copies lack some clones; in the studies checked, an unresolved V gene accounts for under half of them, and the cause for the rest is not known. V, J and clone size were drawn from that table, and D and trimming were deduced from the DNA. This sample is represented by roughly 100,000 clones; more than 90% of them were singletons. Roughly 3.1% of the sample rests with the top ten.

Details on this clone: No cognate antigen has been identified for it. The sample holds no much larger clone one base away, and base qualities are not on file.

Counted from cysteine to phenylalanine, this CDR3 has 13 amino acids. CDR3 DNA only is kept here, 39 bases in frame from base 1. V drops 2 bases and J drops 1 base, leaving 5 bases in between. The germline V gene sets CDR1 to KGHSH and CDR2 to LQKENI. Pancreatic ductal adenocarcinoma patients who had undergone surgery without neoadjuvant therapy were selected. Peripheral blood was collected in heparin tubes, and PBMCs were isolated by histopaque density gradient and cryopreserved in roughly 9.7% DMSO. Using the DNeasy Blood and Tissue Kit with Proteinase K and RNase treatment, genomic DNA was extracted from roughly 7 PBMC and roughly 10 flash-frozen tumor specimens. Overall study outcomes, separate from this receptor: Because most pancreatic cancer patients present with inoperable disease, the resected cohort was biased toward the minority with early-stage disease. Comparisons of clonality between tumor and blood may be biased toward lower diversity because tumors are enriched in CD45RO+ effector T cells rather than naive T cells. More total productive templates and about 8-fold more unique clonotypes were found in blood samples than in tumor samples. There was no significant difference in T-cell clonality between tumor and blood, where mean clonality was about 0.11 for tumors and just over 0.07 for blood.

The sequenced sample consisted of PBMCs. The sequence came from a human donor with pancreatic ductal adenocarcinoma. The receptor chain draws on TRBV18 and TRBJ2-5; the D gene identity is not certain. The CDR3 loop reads CASSPYSQETQYF. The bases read TGTGCCAGCTCACCATATTCCCAAGAGACCCAGTACTTC.